The T cell receptor beta chain under discussion was sequenced for a study of blood T cell repertoires in COVID-19. Original processing methods: By means of reference gene primer amplification, nucleated cell counts were estimated. Data came from immunoSEQ multiplex PCR; TCRdb stores just in-frame clones and leaves some out. V, J and clone size derive from that table, while D and trimming were established from the DNA sequence. The data contain about 90,000 clones, 75% to 90% of them seen just once; the ten biggest clones take up roughly 1.2%. Sequencing used peripheral blood. The receptor's source is a man aged 80 or over with active or convalescent COVID-19.

CDR3 amino acids: CASSGSYTQYF. CDR3 nucleotide sequence: TGTGCCAGCAGCGGGTCATATACGCAGTATTTT. This chain connects TRBV2 to TRBJ2-3; D remains unclear. Germline loops: CDR1 SNHLY, CDR2 FYNNEI. This CDR3 has 11 residues. V was clipped by 6 bases and J by 7 bases, with 8 bases between them.